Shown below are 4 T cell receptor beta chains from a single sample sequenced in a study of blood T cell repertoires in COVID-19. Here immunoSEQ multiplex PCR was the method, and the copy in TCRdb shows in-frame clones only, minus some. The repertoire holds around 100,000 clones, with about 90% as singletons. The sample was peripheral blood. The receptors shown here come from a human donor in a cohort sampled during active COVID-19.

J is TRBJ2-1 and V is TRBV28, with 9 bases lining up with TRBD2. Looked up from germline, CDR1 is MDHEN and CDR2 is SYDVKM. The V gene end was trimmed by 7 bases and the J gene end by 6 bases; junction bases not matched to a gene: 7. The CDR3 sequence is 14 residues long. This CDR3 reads CASTFSGSGNEQFF. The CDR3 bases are TGTGCCAGCACGTTTAGCGGGAGTGGCAATGAGCAGTTCTTC.

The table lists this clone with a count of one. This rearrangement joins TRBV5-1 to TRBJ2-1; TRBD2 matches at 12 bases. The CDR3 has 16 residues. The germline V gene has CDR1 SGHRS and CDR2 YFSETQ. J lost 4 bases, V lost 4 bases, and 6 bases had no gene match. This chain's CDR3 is CASSQYGLAGYNEQFF. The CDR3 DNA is TGCGCCAGCAGCCAATATGGACTAGCGGGGTACAATGAGCAGTTCTTC.

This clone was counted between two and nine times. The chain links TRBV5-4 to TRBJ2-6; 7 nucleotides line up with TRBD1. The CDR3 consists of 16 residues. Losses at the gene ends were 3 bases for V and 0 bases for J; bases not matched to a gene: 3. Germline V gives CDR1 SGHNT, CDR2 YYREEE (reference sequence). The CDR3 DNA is TGTGCCAGCAGCTCAGGACAGGACTCTGGGGCCAACGTCCTGACTTTC. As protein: CASSSGQDSGANVLTF.

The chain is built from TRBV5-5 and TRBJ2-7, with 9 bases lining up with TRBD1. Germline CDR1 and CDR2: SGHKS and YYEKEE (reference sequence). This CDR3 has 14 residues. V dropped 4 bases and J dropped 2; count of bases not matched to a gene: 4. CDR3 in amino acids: CASSPTGGTYEQYF. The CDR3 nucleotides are TGTGCCAGCAGCCCAACAGGGGGCACCTACGAGCAGTACTTC.